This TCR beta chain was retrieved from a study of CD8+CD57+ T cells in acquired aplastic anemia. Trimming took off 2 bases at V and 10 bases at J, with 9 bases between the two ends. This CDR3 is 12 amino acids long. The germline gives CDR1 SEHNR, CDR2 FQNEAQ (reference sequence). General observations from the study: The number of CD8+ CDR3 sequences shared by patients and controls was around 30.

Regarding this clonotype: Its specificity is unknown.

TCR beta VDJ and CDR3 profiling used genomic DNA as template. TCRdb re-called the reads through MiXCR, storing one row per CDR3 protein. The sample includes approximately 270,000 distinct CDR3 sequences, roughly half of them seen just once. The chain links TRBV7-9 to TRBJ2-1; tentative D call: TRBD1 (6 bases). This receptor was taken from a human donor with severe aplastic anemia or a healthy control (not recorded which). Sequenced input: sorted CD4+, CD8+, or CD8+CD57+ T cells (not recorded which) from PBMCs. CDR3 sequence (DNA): TGTGCCAGCAGCTTACCCCAGGGGGAGCAGTTCTTC. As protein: CASSLPQGEQFF.